The sequence of this T cell receptor (beta chain) was determined in a study of cytomegalovirus exposure and HLA in healthy donors. Study-wide context: A prior study identified 117 million unique TCR beta sequences from about 179 million T cells. Notes on the study in general: In most subjects, TCR beta sequences reportedly gave accurate predictions of HLA-A and HLA-B alleles. Rates of TCR association differed by HLA locus in a later analysis, with DRB1 highest and HLA-C lowest. The authors later linked a missense DCLRE1C variant to TCR beta V- and J-gene trimming.

CDR3 length: 15 residues. V was shortened by 8 bases and J by 3 bases, with 20 bases between the two germline ends. This PCR relied on a set of 60 Vbeta primers and 13 Jbeta primers. Assay: immunoSEQ multiplex PCR; the TCRdb copy retains only in-frame clones and omits some. The sample yields around 70,000 clones, approximately 75% seen once. As for this clone: The antigen remains undetermined.

This receptor was obtained from a woman in her 40s in good health and CMV-seropositive. This sequence joins TRBV23-1 and TRBJ2-7; D remains unclear. TRBV23-1 falls under the ORF class, with uncertain function. The specimen was PBMCs. The CDR3 is CASPYRHRFYYEQYF. CDR3 DNA: TGCGCCAGCCCTTACCGGCACAGATTTTACTACGAGCAGTACTTC.